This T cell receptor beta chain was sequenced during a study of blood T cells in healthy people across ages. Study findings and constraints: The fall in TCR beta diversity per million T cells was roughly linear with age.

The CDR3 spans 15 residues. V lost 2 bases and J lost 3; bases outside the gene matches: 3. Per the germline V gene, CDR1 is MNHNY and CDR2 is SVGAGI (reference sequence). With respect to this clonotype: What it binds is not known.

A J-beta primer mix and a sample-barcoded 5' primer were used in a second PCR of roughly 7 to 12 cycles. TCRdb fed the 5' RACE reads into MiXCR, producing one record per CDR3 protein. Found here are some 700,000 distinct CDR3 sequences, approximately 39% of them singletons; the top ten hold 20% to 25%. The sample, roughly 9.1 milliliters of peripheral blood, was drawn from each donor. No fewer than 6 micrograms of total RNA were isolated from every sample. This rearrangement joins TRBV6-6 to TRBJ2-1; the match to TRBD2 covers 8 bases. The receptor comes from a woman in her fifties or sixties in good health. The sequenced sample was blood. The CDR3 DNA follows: TGTGCCAGCAGTTACGGGCGGGAGGTCTACAATGAGCAGTTCTTC. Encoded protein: CASSYGREVYNEQFF.